The clone carrying this TCR beta chain was detected ten times or more. Its antigen is unidentified. This entry comes from a study of T-cell memory formation after mild COVID-19. Study in general: Most TCR clusters belonged to a single donor.

5'RACE primed at constant segments yielded TCR alpha and TCR beta cDNA libraries bearing sample barcodes and UMIs. TCRdb re-called the 5' RACE reads through MiXCR, storing one row per CDR3 protein. In the table there are roughly 600,000 distinct CDR3 sequences, more than 15% of which are singletons. Study outcomes and limitations: Nothing showed for sure that second-wave clones peaking on day 37 were SARS-CoV-2 specific. Among contracting clones, CD4+ were mainly CM/EM and CD8+ enriched in EMRA.

Germline loops: CDR1 SGHTA, CDR2 FQGNSA. This CDR3 comprises 16 residues. Unmatched junction bases numbered 3, after V lost 4 bases and J lost 2 bases. The sequence came from an adult woman who had mild COVID-19 (a few samples of this study predate the infection). Cell type and time point are not known. Source material: PBMCs or a T cell subset sorted from them (not recorded which). The V call is TRBV7-2, the J call TRBJ2-1; the match to TRBD2 covers 12 bases. CDR3 protein: CASSSRLAGAYNEQFF. As DNA, the CDR3 is TGTGCCAGCAGCTCTAGACTAGCGGGGGCCTACAATGAGCAGTTCTTC.